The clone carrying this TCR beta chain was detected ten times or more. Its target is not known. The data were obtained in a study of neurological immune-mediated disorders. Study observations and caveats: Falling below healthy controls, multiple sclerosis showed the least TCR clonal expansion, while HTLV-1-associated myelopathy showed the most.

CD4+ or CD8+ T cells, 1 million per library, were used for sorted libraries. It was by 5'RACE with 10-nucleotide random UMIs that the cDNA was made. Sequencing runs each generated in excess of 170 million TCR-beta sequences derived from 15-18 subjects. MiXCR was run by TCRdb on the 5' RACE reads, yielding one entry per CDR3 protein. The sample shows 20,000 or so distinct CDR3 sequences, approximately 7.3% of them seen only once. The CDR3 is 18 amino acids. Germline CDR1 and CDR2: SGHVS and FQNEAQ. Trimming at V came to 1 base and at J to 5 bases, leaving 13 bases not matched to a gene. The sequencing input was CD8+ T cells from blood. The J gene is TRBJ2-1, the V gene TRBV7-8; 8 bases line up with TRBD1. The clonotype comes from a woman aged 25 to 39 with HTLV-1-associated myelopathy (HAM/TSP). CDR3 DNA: TGTGCCAGCAGCTTAGAAAGGACAGGGTCTTTTTATAACAATGAGCAGTTCTTC. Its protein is CASSLERTGSFYNNEQFF.